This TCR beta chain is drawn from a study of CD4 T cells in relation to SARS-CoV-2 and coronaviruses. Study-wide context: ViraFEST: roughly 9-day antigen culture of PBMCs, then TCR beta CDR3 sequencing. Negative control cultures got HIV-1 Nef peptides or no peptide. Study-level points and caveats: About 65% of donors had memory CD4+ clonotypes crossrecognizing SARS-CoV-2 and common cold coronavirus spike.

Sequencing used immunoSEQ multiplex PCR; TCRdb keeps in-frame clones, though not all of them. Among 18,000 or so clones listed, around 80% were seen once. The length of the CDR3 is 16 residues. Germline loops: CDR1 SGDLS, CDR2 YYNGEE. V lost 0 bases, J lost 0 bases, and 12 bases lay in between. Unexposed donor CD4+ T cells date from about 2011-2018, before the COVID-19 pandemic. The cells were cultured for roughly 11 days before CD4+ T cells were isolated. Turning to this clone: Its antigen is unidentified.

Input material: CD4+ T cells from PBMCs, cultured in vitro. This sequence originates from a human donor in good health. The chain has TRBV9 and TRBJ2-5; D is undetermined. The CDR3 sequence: CASSVEGSGYQETQYF. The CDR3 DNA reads TGTGCCAGCAGCGTAGAGGGCAGTGGGTACCAAGAGACCCAGTACTTC.